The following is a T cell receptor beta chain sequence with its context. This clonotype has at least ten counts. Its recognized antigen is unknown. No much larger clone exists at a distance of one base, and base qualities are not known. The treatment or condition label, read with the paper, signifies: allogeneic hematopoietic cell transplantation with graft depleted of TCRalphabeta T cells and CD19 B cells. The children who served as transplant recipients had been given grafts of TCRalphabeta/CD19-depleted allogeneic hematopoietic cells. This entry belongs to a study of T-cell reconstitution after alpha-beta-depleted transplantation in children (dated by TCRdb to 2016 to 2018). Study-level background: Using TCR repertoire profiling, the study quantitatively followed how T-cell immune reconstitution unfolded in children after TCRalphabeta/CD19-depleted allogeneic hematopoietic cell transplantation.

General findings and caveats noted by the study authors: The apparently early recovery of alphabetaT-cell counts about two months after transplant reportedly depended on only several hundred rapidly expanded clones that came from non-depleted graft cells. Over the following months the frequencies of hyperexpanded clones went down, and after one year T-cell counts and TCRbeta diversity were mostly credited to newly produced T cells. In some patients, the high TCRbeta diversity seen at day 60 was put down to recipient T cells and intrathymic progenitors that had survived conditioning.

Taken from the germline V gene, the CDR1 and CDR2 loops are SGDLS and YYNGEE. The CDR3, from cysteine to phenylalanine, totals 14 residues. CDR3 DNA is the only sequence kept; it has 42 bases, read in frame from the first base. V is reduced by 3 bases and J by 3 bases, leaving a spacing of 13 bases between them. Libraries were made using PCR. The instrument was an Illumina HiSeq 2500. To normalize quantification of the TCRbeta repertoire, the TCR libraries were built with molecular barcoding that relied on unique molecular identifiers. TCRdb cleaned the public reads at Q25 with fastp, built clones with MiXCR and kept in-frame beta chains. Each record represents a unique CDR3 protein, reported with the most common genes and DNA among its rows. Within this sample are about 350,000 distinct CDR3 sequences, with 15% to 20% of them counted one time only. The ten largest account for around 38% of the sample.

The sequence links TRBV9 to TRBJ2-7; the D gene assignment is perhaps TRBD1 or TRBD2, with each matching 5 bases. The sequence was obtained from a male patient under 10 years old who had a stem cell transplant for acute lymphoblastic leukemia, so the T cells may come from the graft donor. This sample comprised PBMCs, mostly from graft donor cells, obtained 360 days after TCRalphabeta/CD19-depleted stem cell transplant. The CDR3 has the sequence CASSEGPNFYEQYF. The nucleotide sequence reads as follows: TGTGCCAGCAGCGAGGGACCGAACTTCTACGAGCAGTACTTC.